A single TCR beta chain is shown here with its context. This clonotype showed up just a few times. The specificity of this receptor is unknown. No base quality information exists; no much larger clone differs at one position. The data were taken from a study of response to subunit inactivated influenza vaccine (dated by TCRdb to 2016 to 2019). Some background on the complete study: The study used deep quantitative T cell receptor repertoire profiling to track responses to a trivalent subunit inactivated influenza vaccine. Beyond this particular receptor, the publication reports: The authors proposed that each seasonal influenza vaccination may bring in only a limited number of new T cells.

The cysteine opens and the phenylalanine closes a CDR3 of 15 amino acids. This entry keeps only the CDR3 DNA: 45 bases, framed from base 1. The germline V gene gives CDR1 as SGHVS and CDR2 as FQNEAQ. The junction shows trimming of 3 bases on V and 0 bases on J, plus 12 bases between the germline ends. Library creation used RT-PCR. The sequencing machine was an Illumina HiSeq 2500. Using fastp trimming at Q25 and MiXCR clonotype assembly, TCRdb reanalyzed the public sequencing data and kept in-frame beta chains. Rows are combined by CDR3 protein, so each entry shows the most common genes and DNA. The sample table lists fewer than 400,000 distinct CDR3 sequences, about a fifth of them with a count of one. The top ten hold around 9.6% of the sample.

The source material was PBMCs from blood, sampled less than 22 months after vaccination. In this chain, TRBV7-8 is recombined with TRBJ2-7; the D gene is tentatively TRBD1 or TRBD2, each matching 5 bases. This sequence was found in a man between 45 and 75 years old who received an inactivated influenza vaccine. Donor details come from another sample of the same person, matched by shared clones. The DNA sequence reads TGTGCCAGCAGCTTCGGGGACGGAAGCTCCTACGAGCAGTACTTC. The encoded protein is CASSFGDGSSYEQYF.